These T cell receptor beta chains were read from a single sample in a study of pediatric ulcerative colitis. The method was immunoSEQ multiplex PCR; TCRdb's version includes in-frame clones alone and lacks a portion of them. This sample has some 43,000 clones, with around 81% found just once. Sequences were obtained from gut tissue. These receptors came from a girl between 5 and 17 years old with moderate ulcerative colitis. Each CDR3 is given with its conserved first and last residue. Fields, in order: D gene, J gene, V gene, CDR3 protein. The D gene is left open where the match is weak.

D: .
J: TRBJ2-7
V: TRBV4-2
CDR3: CASSQDLYEQYF

D: TRBD2
J: TRBJ2-3
V: TRBV6-4
CDR3: CASSDTSGADTQYF

D: TRBD1
J: TRBJ1-6
V: TRBV19
CDR3: CASRIGQGGNSPLHF

D: .
J: TRBJ1-6
V: TRBV21-1
CDR3: CASSKEGGTWASPLHF

D: .
J: TRBJ1-5
V: TRBV15
CDR3: CATSRDRLSNQPQHF

D: TRBD1
J: TRBJ1-2
V: TRBV5-8
CDR3: CASSPRDRGQKNLYGYTF

D: TRBD1
J: TRBJ1-2
V: TRBV2
CDR3: CASSALSPGTGSYGYTF

D: .
J: TRBJ2-7
V: TRBV6-5
CDR3: CASSKDRTGEQYF

D: TRBD1
J: TRBJ2-2
V: TRBV19
CDR3: CASTARDKQGAGELFF

D: .
J: TRBJ1-1
V: TRBV29-1
CDR3: CSVEARGKNTEAFF

D: .
J: TRBJ2-1
V: TRBV25-1
CDR3: CASSEFWGDYNEQFF

D: TRBD2
J: TRBJ2-1
V: TRBV2
CDR3: CASRAGTSGFNEQFF